The sequence of this T cell receptor (beta chain) was determined in a study of CD8+ T cells in alopecia areata. Treatment indicated: oral pan-JAK inhibitor, 5-10 mg twice daily. This clone was detected once. Sequencing relied on a cDNA template that was reverse transcribed from extracted RNA. Only in-frame clones appear in the TCRdb table, and some are missing; sequencing was by immunoSEQ multiplex PCR. This table has approximately 280,000 clones, over 45% appearing once. Sequences were derived from CD4+ T cells sorted from blood, sampled at week 24, from a patient treated with tofacitinib. This TCR was recovered from a human donor with alopecia areata.

CDR3 residues: CAILDTNTEAFF. CDR3 DNA: TGTGCCATCCTGGACACGAACACTGAAGCTTTCTTT. This sequence joins TRBV10-3 and TRBJ1-1, with D tentatively TRBD1 (5 bases). V lost 8 bases to trimming and J lost 1 base, with 8 bases between them. Looked up from germline, CDR1 is ENHRY and CDR2 is SYGVKD. The CDR3 spans 12 residues.